This T cell receptor beta chain was obtained from a study of spatial heterogeneity in lung cancer. Trimming cost V 0 bases and J 3 bases; bases outside gene matches: 12. CDR1 SGHRS and CDR2 YFSETQ come from the germline V gene. The CDR3 is made up of 18 amino acids. This clonotype was picked up a small number of times. The study tagged each TCR cDNA molecule with a unique molecular identifier. One entry per CDR3 protein, called by TCRdb with MiXCR from the 5' RACE reads. The sample carries thousands of distinct CDR3 sequences, approximately 14% recorded once. Time point indicated: sample taken at primary tumor resection. The cohort: some 73 early-stage, untreated non-small cell lung cancer patients. Material for sequencing was whole RNA from tumor, nontumor lung or frozen PBMC, left unsorted.

Source: normal lung tissue next to the tumor, taken at surgery. This TCR was sampled from a female donor with early-stage non-small cell lung cancer. This chain connects TRBV5-1 to TRBJ2-3; 8 bases are a match to TRBD2. The CDR3 coding sequence is TGCGCCAGCAGCTTGGCTCTACTAGCGGCTATGGGTACAGATACGCAGTATTTT. This encodes CASSLALLAAMGTDTQYF.